Shown below are 25 T cell receptor beta chains from a single sample sequenced in a study of human T cells and chemical hapten exposure. TCRdb re-analysed the RACE reads in MiXCR, keeping a single row per CDR3 protein. The sample has around 300,000 distinct CDR3 sequences, approximately 5% seen once; the top ten hold about 8.2%. Time point defined: pre-sensitization, week 0. Described treatment: therapeutic diphenylcyclopropenone sensitization with weekly scalp DPC. The sequenced sample was whole blood, obtained in connection with sensitization to the hapten diphenylcyclopropenone (DPC). These receptors were obtained from a woman between 18 and 29 years old with alopecia areata. Some clones in this sample may be carry-over from other donors' samples.

The chain has TRBV11-2 and TRBJ2-1, with 9 bases matching TRBD1. CDR3 length: 15 amino acids. Per the germline V gene, CDR1 is SGHAT and CDR2 is FQNNGV. The V segment lost 5 bases and the J segment 0 bases; nucleotides outside the gene matches: 2. In nucleotides, the CDR3 is TGTGCCAGCAGCCGGGACAGGGTCTCCTACAATGAGCAGTTCTTC. Translated, it gives CASSRDRVSYNEQFF.

The V call is TRBV12-3 or TRBV12-4, the J call TRBJ2-1; D assignment may be TRBD1 or TRBD2 (6 bases each). The CDR3 is 14 residues long. V was pared by 6 bases and J by 9 bases, with 18 bases between. CDR3 protein: CASSPRGAGSEQFF. CDR3 coding DNA: TGTGCCAGCAGCCCCAGGGGCGCGGGGAGTGAGCAGTTCTTC.

The chain links TRBV2 to TRBJ2-3; the match to TRBD1 covers 7 bases. The V gene end was trimmed by 2 bases and the J gene end by 1 base; junction bases not matched to a gene: 12. This CDR3 spans 18 amino acids. Germline values: CDR1 SNHLY, CDR2 FYNNEI. CDR3 DNA sequence: TGTGCCAGCAGTGAATCTGAGTACTCTACAGGGGGCACAGATACGCAGTATTTT. It translates to CASSESEYSTGGTDTQYF.

This clonotype has a handful of counts. This chain links TRBV29-1 with TRBJ2-1, with D possibly called TRBD1 or TRBD2 (7 bases each). V was pared by 2 bases and J by 5 bases, with 16 bases between. Germline loops: CDR1 SQVTM, CDR2 ANQGSEA. The CDR3 is made up of 15 amino acids. CDR3: CSVERQGGLDNEQFF. CDR3 nucleotides: TGCAGCGTTGAAAGGCAGGGGGGGTTAGACAATGAGCAGTTCTTC.

The genes are TRBV5-1 and TRBJ2-7; the D gene could be TRBD1 or TRBD2 (5 bases each). Germline lookup yields CDR1 SGHRS and CDR2 YFSETQ. The CDR3 loop spans 19 amino acids. V was clipped by 3 bases and J by 4 bases, with 29 bases between them. The CDR3 reads CASSSRTSGRLGKTYEQYF. Written as DNA, the CDR3 is TGCGCCAGCAGCTCCCGGACTTCGGGGCGATTGGGTAAGACTTACGAGCAGTACTTC.

This clonotype has more than one count but fewer than ten. The chain combines TRBV6-5 with TRBJ1-6; D not certain. CDR1 is MNHEY and CDR2 is SVGAGI in the germline V gene. This CDR3 region has 14 residues. Trimming shortened V by 6 bases and J by 9 bases, and 15 bases separated the two germline ends. This chain's CDR3 is CASSVLGVGSPLHF. CDR3 bases: TGTGCCAGCAGCGTCTTGGGAGTAGGTTCACCCCTCCACTTT.

This clonotype has just a few counts. J is TRBJ2-5 and V is TRBV28; D gene uncertain. Germline CDR1 is MDHEN and CDR2 is SYDVKM. The V end lost 4 bases, the J end lost 1 base, and 13 bases lay between the germline ends. This CDR3 spans 15 amino acids. CDR3 bases: TGTGCCAGCAGTTCCGAGTTTACCCTCCAAGAGACCCAGTACTTC. Its protein product is CASSSEFTLQETQYF.

This clonotype was recorded a few times. The chain has TRBV15 and TRBJ2-3; no reliable D call. Germline CDR1 is LNHNV and CDR2 is YYDKDF (reference sequence). The CDR3 sequence is 13 residues long. With 1 base removed from V and 2 bases from J, the gap between germline ends came to 4 bases. The CDR3 reads CATSRGNTDTQYF. The CDR3 nucleotides read TGTGCCACCAGCAGAGGGAACACAGATACGCAGTATTTT. The variable domain in full, completed from reference TRBV15 and TRBJ2-3, reads DAMVIQNPRYQVTQFGKPVTLSCSQTLNHNVMYWYQQKSSQAPKLLFHYYDKDFNNEADTPDNFQSRRPNTSFCFLDIRSPGLGDTAMYLCATSRGNTDTQYFGPGTRLTVL.

The CDR3, as DNA: TGTGCCAGCAGCCCCACTACCGTAGGACAGACCGTCCAAAACATTCAGTACTTC. Translating gives CASSPTTVGQTVQNIQYF. The chain couples TRBV4-2 to TRBJ2-4; D perhaps matches TRBD1 (6 bases). The germline gives CDR1 LGHNA, CDR2 YNFKEQ. This CDR3 has 18 amino acids. V was shortened by 4 bases and J by 5 bases, with 24 bases between the two germline ends.

This clonotype was observed many times. The chain uses TRBV5-6 and TRBJ2-7; no definite D call. The germline CDR1 and CDR2 sequences are SGHDT and YYEEEE. The V and J ends lost 0 bases and 3 bases respectively, with 19 bases between them. The CDR3 loop spans 17 amino acids. The CDR3 DNA is TGTGCCAGCAGCTTGGGGGCAGCTCTCCGCGTATACTACGAGCAGTACTTC. This encodes CASSLGAALRVYYEQYF.

This clonotype was picked up a small number of times. The chain is built from TRBV4-1 and TRBJ2-3; 7 bases agree with TRBD1. V was pared by 5 bases and J by 2 bases, with 7 bases of the junction left unmatched. CDR3 length: 15 amino acids. CDR1 MGHRA and CDR2 YSYEKL come from the germline V gene. The CDR3 coding sequence is TGCGCCAGCAGCTCGACAGGGTCCGACACAGATACGCAGTATTTT. It specifies CASSSTGSDTDTQYF.

This clonotype came up many times. This chain links TRBV7-9 with TRBJ1-5; TRBD1 matches at 7 bases. CDR1 is SEHNR, CDR2 FQNEAQ, per germline (reference sequence). The ends lost 5 bases at V and 0 bases at J; junction bases unmatched: 4. The CDR3 sequence is 15 residues long. The CDR3 reads CASSLTGNSNQPQHF. DNA for the CDR3: TGTGCCAGCAGCCTGACAGGGAATAGCAATCAGCCCCAGCATTTT. The full variable domain, its missing parts supplied by reference TRBV7-9 and TRBJ1-5, is DTGVSQNPRHKITKRGQNVTFRCDPISEHNRLYWYRQTLGQGPEFLTYFQNEAQLEKSRLLSDRFSAERPKGSFSTLEIQRTEQGDSAMYLCASSLTGNSNQPQHFGDGTRLSIL.

The V gene is TRBV5-1, the J gene TRBJ2-5; D is possibly TRBD2 (6 bases). V lost 0 bases to trimming and J lost 1 base, with 10 bases between them. The CDR3 extends over 15 amino acids. In germline, CDR1 is SGHRS, CDR2 YFSETQ. The chain's CDR3 is CASSLAEGSQETQYF. In DNA, the CDR3 is TGCGCCAGCAGCTTGGCGGAGGGGTCCCAAGAGACCCAGTACTTC. The full variable domain, rest sourced from reference TRBV5-1 and TRBJ2-5, is KAGVTQTPRYLIKTRGQQVTLSCSPISGHRSVSWYQQTPGQGLQFLFEYFSETQRNKGNFPGRFSGRQFSNSRSEMNVSTLELGDSALYLCASSLAEGSQETQYFGPGTRLLVL.

This clonotype occurred a few times. The rearrangement uses TRBV6-2 or TRBV6-3 and TRBJ2-5; D unresolved. Germline values: CDR1 MNHEY, CDR2 SVGEGT. This CDR3 region has 16 residues. Trimming pared 2 bases from V and 4 bases from J, leaving 17 bases between. CDR3 sequence reads: CASSYPPPITRETQYF. The CDR3 DNA follows: TGTGCCAGCAGTTACCCGCCCCCGATTACAAGAGAGACCCAGTACTTC.

This clonotype was counted at least ten times. The chain links TRBV18 to TRBJ2-6; no clear D gene. Germline V lookup: CDR1 KGHSH, CDR2 LQKENI. Deletions cut 6 bases from V and 1 base from J, with 13 bases between. The CDR3 has 16 residues. The CDR3 loop reads CASSASAASGANVLTF. The CDR3 DNA sequence: TGTGCCAGCTCCGCCTCAGCCGCGTCTGGGGCCAACGTCCTGACTTTC.

The rearrangement links TRBV15 to TRBJ1-5; D uncertain. In germline, CDR1 is LNHNV, CDR2 YYDKDF (reference sequence). The CDR3 contains 12 residues. The V end was cut by 2 bases, the J end by 6 bases, with 5 bases between. CDR3 amino acids: CATSRLSQPQHF. Here the CDR3 DNA reads TGTGCCACCAGCAGACTCTCTCAGCCCCAGCATTTT. Together with reference TRBV15 and TRBJ1-5, the CDR3 gives the full variable domain: DAMVIQNPRYQVTQFGKPVTLSCSQTLNHNVMYWYQQKSSQAPKLLFHYYDKDFNNEADTPDNFQSRRPNTSFCFLDIRSPGLGDTAMYLCATSRLSQPQHFGDGTRLSIL.

This clonotype was counted between two and nine times. The chain uses TRBV12-3 or TRBV12-4 and TRBJ1-1; TRBD1 aligns across 8 bases. V trimming: 3 bases; J trimming: 6 bases; junction bases outside the gene matches: 9. This CDR3 has 15 amino acids. The CDR3 here is CASSLVGQGRPEAFF. The CDR3 DNA is TGTGCCAGCAGTTTGGTTGGACAGGGACGGCCTGAAGCTTTCTTT.

The CDR3 loop is CASSLKSGGDEKLFF. For the CDR3, the DNA is TGCGCCAGCAGCTTGAAATCGGGGGGCGATGAAAAACTGTTTTTT. This chain uses TRBV5-1 with TRBJ1-4; possible D gene TRBD1, 6 bases. V gave up 1 base and J gave up 6 bases, with 13 bases separating them. The CDR3 has 15 amino acids. CDR1 and CDR2 from the germline V gene are SGHRS and YFSETQ.

This clonotype was recorded many times. This rearrangement joins TRBV27 to TRBJ2-7, with D unclear. V shed 2 bases and J shed 2 bases, with 16 bases lying between them. Germline V gene data show CDR1 as MNHEY and CDR2 as SMNVEV (reference sequence). The CDR3 sequence is 16 residues long. The CDR3 region has the DNA TGTGCCAGCAGTTTAGTCCGGCCAGGTCTCGCCTACGAGCAGTACTTC. Amino acid sequence: CASSLVRPGLAYEQYF.

This clonotype was seen a handful of times. The chain carries TRBV7-2 and TRBJ2-1; 7 bases agree with TRBD2. J was trimmed by 0 bases and V by 6 bases; bases with no gene match: 5. CDR3 length: 15 residues. CDR1 is SGHTA and CDR2 is FQGNSA in the germline V gene. CDR3 DNA: TGTGCCAGCAGGGGGGGGGACCGCTCCTACAATGAGCAGTTCTTC. Translating gives CASRGGDRSYNEQFF.

There are many counts of this clonotype. The gene calls are TRBV7-9 and TRBJ2-7; tentative D call: TRBD1 (6 bases). V lost 4 bases, J lost 0 bases, and 13 bases lay in between. In germline, CDR1 is SEHNR, CDR2 FQNEAQ (reference sequence). CDR3 length: 15 amino acids. Here the CDR3 reads CASSSLGGHSYEQYF. CDR3 DNA: TGTGCCAGCAGCTCTCTTGGGGGCCACTCCTACGAGCAGTACTTC.

This clonotype was counted between two and nine times. The CDR3 region has the DNA TGCGCCAGCAGCTTGGAGGGGAAGTCGGAAGAGACCCAGTACTTC. Amino acid sequence: CASSLEGKSEETQYF. This chain connects TRBV5-1 to TRBJ2-5, with a possible D match to TRBD1 (5 bases). The CDR3 sequence is 15 residues long. The V end lost 0 bases, the J end lost 3 bases, and 12 bases lay between the germline ends. The germline CDR1 and CDR2 sequences are SGHRS and YFSETQ.

This clonotype was recorded many times. J is TRBJ1-1 and V is TRBV7-2, with D possibly being TRBD1 (5 bases). The CDR3 spans 12 residues. The germline V gene encodes CDR1 SGHTA and CDR2 FQGNSA. V lost 5 bases, J lost 7 bases, and 11 bases lay in between. The CDR3, as DNA: TGTGCCAGCAGCAGAGATAGGGGTGAAGCTTTCTTT. Amino acid sequence: CASSRDRGEAFF.

The CDR3, as DNA: TGTGCCAGCAGCGCGGACAGGAGAGGATTCCTTTACACTGAAGCTTTCTTT. Translation gives CASSADRRGFLYTEAFF. The chain links TRBV7-8 to TRBJ1-1; 7 bases agree with TRBD1. Germline CDR1 reads SGHVS; CDR2 reads FQNEAQ. Trimming at V came to 5 bases and at J to 3 bases, leaving 15 bases not matched to a gene. This CDR3 has 17 amino acids.

This clonotype was seen repeatedly, ten times or more. The junction departs from the called germline gene at one end, perhaps through a read error. The gene calls are TRBV27 and TRBJ1-3, with D uncertain. Germline values: CDR1 MNHEY, CDR2 SMNVEV (reference sequence). The CDR3 runs 14 residues. The CDR3 nucleotides read TGTGCCCCGGCGAGGGAAAGCTCTGGAAACACTATATATTTT. As protein: CAPARESSGNTIYF.